These 9 T cell receptor beta chains were sequenced from one sample in a study of blood T cells in healthy people across ages. For the second PCR, which ran for 7 to 11 cycles, a sample-barcoded 5' primer and a J-beta primer mix were used. MiXCR, applied by TCRdb to the 5' RACE reads, yields one record per CDR3 protein. The sample has approximately 1.5 million distinct CDR3 sequences, approximately 43% seen once. What was sequenced was blood. The receptor source for this set is a woman aged 18-29 years in good health.

Only one count was recorded for this clonotype. A clone one base away is much larger, so this may be a read error. The CDR3 region is CASTTGVQPQHF. The CDR3 DNA follows: TGTGCCAGCACTACAGGGGTTCAGCCCCAGCATTTT. The rearrangement joins TRBV6-2 or TRBV6-3 to TRBJ1-5; 7 bases agree with TRBD1. The J segment lost 6 bases and the V segment lost 7 bases, leaving 3 bases of the junction unmatched. Germline V gene data show CDR1 as MNHEY and CDR2 as SVGEGT. This CDR3 has 12 amino acids.

The CDR3 sequence: CASSRSGGGAFGEQFF. The CDR3, as DNA: TGTGCCAGCAGCCGAAGTGGCGGGGGGGCTTTTGGTGAGCAGTTCTTC. The genes are TRBV4-2 and TRBJ2-1; 9 positions match TRBD2. V shed 4 bases and J 9 bases; nucleotides not matched to a gene: 13. The CDR3 consists of 16 residues. CDR1 is LGHNA, CDR2 YNFKEQ, per germline.

This chain links TRBV7-2 with TRBJ1-5, with 12 bases matching TRBD1. The CDR3 runs 16 residues. Germline CDR1 is SGHTA and CDR2 is FQGNSA. Trimming at V came to 3 bases and at J to 6 bases, leaving 6 bases not matched to a gene. The CDR3 DNA reads TGTGCCAGCAGCTTTTCCGGGACAGGGGGCGGTCAGCCCCAGCATTTT. The encoded protein is CASSFSGTGGGQPQHF.

This clonotype appeared many times. The chain combines TRBV12-3 or TRBV12-4 with TRBJ2-1, with 8 nucleotides matching TRBD2. The trim removed 3 bases at V and 7 bases at J, leaving 11 bases unmatched. The CDR3 sequence is 16 residues long. In DNA, the CDR3 is TGTGCCAGCAGTTTCCCGCGGGGGGCCCACAGGAATGAGCAGTTCTTC. Amino acid sequence: CASSFPRGAHRNEQFF.

V and J are TRBV10-3 and TRBJ1-2, with D perhaps TRBD1 (5 bases). CDR1 is ENHRY and CDR2 is SYGVKD in the germline V gene. This CDR3 is 13 amino acids long. V lost 3 bases and J lost 10, with 15 bases in between. CDR3 bases: TGTGCCATCAGTGACCAGGGTAACGTGGACTACACCTTC. This encodes CAISDQGNVDYTF.

The chain is built from TRBV7-9 and TRBJ1-1; D perhaps matches TRBD1 (5 bases). In germline, CDR1 is SEHNR, CDR2 FQNEAQ (reference sequence). Trimming took 6 bases from V and 6 from J, leaving 11 bases between them. The CDR3 consists of 12 residues. The CDR3 nucleotides are TGTGCCAGCAGACGGGGGGTGGCTGAAGCTTTCTTT. This gives the protein CASRRGVAEAFF.

The CDR3 protein is CASSLNQRVTAEKLFF. The CDR3, as DNA: TGTGCCAGCAGCTTAAATCAGCGGGTGACGGCAGAAAAACTGTTTTTT. The chain has TRBV11-2 and TRBJ1-4; the D is unclear. V was clipped by 2 bases and J by 8 bases, with 18 bases between them. CDR3 length: 16 amino acids. CDR1 SGHAT and CDR2 FQNNGV come from the germline V gene.

The chain combines TRBV6-6 with TRBJ1-5; the D is unclear. Germline CDR1 MNHNY, CDR2 SVGAGI (reference sequence). Between the trimmed V and J ends, which lost 2 bases and 5 bases, there was a span of 10 bases. The CDR3 is made up of 14 amino acids. CDR3 region: CASSYRVQDQPQHF. The CDR3 nucleotides are TGTGCCAGCAGTTACCGGGTGCAGGATCAGCCCCAGCATTTT.

This clonotype was detected many times. The V and J genes are TRBV6-5 and TRBJ2-3, with TRBD2 matching over 11 bases. The CDR3 contains 16 residues. The trim removed 5 bases at V and 1 base at J, leaving 5 bases unmatched. Per germline, CDR1 MNHEY and CDR2 SVGAGI. CDR3 in amino acids: CASSILAGVGTDTQYF. DNA of the CDR3: TGTGCCAGCAGTATACTAGCGGGAGTGGGCACAGATACGCAGTATTTT.